Listed below are T cell receptor beta chains from one sample, sequenced in a study of PD-1 blockade in classical Hodgkin lymphoma. TCRdb's copy holds only in-frame clones and misses some; the assay was immunoSEQ multiplex PCR. The top ten clones hold 13% of a sample with approximately 21,000 clones, approximately 85% of them seen once. This sample comprised peripheral blood mononuclear cells (PBMCs), obtained before the fourth cycle of nivolumab. The receptors derive from a human donor with classical Hodgkin lymphoma. The CDR3 runs from the conserved cysteine through the conserved F or W. The D gene is left open where the match is weak. Clone size is shown for a subset of rows, as once, few, many or a class of expanded clone.

>TRBJ1-3|TRBD1|TRBV10-3|NA
TGTGCCATCAGTGGGACAGGTAACTCTGGAAACACCATATATTTT
CAISGTGNSGNTIYF
>TRBJ1-1|NA|TRBV6-6|NA
TGTGCCAGCACCCAAGGCTCCGTCACTGAAGCTTTCTTT
CASTQGSVTEAFF
>TRBJ2-7|NA|TRBV6-1|NA
TGTGCCATCAGTGACGTCGGGTCCGCCCAAGACCTCGAGCAGTACTTC
CAISDVGSAQDLEQYF
>TRBJ2-3|NA|TRBV7-3|NA
TGTGCCAGCAGCCACTCAGGGGCGGCAGATACGCAGTATTTT
CASSHSGAADTQYF
>TRBJ1-1|NA|TRBV27|NA
TGTGCCAGCAGCCAACGTGGTGCAGGGTTCACTGAAGCTTTCTTT
CASSQRGAGFTEAFF
>TRBJ2-3|NA|TRBV19|NA
TGTGCCAGTAGTATAGTTGGGGTTCCAGATACGCAGTATTTT
CASSIVGVPDTQYF
>TRBJ2-7|NA|TRBV6-5|NA
TGTGCCAGCAGGGGACCTTTCTCCTACGAGCAGTACTTC
CASRGPFSYEQYF
>TRBJ1-6|TRBD1|TRBV7-3|NA
TGTGCCAGCAGCCTGACAGGGCATAATTCACCCCTCCACTTT
CASSLTGHNSPLHF
>TRBJ1-4|NA|TRBV5-1|few
TGCGCCAGCAGCTTGGGGGGCGCGGGAGAAAAACTGTTTTTT
CASSLGGAGEKLFF
>TRBJ2-1|TRBD2|TRBV2|NA
TGTGCCAGCAGGCAGGGACTAGCGGCCAACAATGAGCAGTTCTTC
CASRQGLAANNEQFF
>TRBJ2-7|NA|TRBV7-8|NA
TGTGCCAGCAGCCCTCACCGGTGGCGGGGCCATTACGAGCAGTACTTC
CASSPHRWRGHYEQYF
>TRBJ1-2|TRBD1|TRBV20-1|NA
TGCAGTTTAACAGGGGGGTATGGCTACACCTTC
CSLTGGYGYTF
>TRBJ2-1|NA|TRBV7-2|NA
TGTGCCAGCAGCTTAGTGGGGAGCTCCTACAATGAGCAGTTCTTC
CASSLVGSSYNEQFF
>TRBJ2-2|NA|TRBV20-1|NA
TGCAGTGCTCCCAGGCCCGGGGAGCTGTTTTTT
CSAPRPGELFF
>TRBJ2-1|TRBD2|TRBV7-3|once
TGTGCCAGCAGCAAGACTAGCGGAGTTCCTAATGAGCAGTTCTTC
CASSKTSGVPNEQFF
>TRBJ2-3|TRBD2|TRBV10-3|NA
TGTGCCATCAGTGGGGTTCTAGCGGGGGGGCCGTTTGGAGATACGCAGTATTTT
CAISGVLAGGPFGDTQYF
>TRBJ2-1|TRBD2|TRBV7-9|NA
TGTGCCAGCAGCTTAAGTGAGCTAGCGGGGTCATACAATGAGCAGTTCTTC
CASSLSELAGSYNEQFF
>TRBJ2-1|TRBD2|TRBV11-2|NA
TGTGCCAGCAGCCCCTCCCTAGCGGCTTGGGAGCAGTTCTTC
CASSPSLAAWEQFF
>TRBJ2-5|NA|TRBV21-1|NA
TGTGCCAGCAGCAAATTGAGGGGCAACCGGTACCAAGAGACCCAGTACTTC
CASSKLRGNRYQETQYF
>TRBJ1-5|NA|TRBV28|NA
TGTGCCAGCAGCTCCGGGACGGATCAGCCCCAGCATTTT
CASSSGTDQPQHF
>TRBJ2-3|TRBD2|TRBV6-6|once
TGTGCCAGCAGTTTGGGACTAGCAAGCACAGATACGCAGTATTTT
CASSLGLASTDTQYF
>TRBJ2-3|NA|TRBV9|few
TGTGCCAGCAGCATCACAGATACGCAGTATTTT
CASSITDTQYF
>TRBJ2-3|NA|TRBV20-1|NA
TGCAGTGCTAGAGCGGATACGCAGTATTTT
CSARADTQYF
>TRBJ2-3|NA|TRBV20-1|NA
TGCAGTGCTAGCCAGGCCCATACGCAGTATTTT
CSASQAHTQYF
>TRBJ1-1|TRBD1|TRBV4-2|NA
TGTGCCAGCAGCCACTCGACAGGGTACATGAACACTGAAGCTTTCTTT
CASSHSTGYMNTEAFF
>TRBJ2-3|NA|TRBV15|NA
TGTGCCACCAAAGGCGGGCAGAGCACAGATACGCAGTATTTT
CATKGGQSTDTQYF
>TRBJ1-1|TRBD1|TRBV4-2|once
TGTGCCAGCAGCCACCTCGGACAGGGGAACACTGAAGCTTTCTTT
CASSHLGQGNTEAFF
>TRBJ1-1|TRBD1|TRBV18|NA
TGTGCCAGCTCACGACAGGGTGTGAACACTGAAGCTTTCTTT
CASSRQGVNTEAFF
>TRBJ2-3|TRBD1|TRBV9|NA
TGTGCCAGCAGCGGTACCGGTGGCAGGGGGTTAGATACGCAGTATTTT
CASSGTGGRGLDTQYF
>TRBJ1-5|NA|TRBV18|NA
TGTGCCAGCTCACCACCGACAGGTTCCCTCCGAAATCAGCCCCAGCATTTT
CASSPPTGSLRNQPQHF
>TRBJ1-1|NA|TRBV28|NA
TGTGCCAGCACCGCTGGCCAGGGGATTGTTTTCTTT
CASTAGQGIVFF
>TRBJ2-3|TRBD2|TRBV13|NA
TGTGCCAGCAGCTTAAGTAGCGGGAGTTTCACAGATACGCAGTATTTT
CASSLSSGSFTDTQYF
>TRBJ2-3|NA|TRBV7-2|few
TGTGCCAGCAGCTTAGTTGACCGGGACTATACGCAGTATTTT
CASSLVDRDYTQYF
>TRBJ2-1|TRBD1|TRBV13|NA
TGTGCCAGCGGCGGACAGGGGGGCGTTCATGAGCAGTTCTTC
CASGGQGGVHEQFF
>TRBJ1-1|NA|TRBV7-9|NA
TGTGCCAGCAGCTTAAGGGAAGCTTTCTTT
CASSLREAFF
>TRBJ2-5|NA|TRBV6-5|NA
TGTGCCAGCCTCGACAGCCAAGAGACCCAGTACTTC
CASLDSQETQYF
>TRBJ1-1|NA|TRBV4-1|NA
TGCGCCAGCAGCCAAGTTGCAGAGAACACTGAAGCTTTCTTT
CASSQVAENTEAFF
>TRBJ2-4|NA|TRBV15|NA
TGTGCCACCAGCAGAGAACTGATAGCCAAAAACATTCAGTACTTC
CATSRELIAKNIQYF
>TRBJ2-5|NA|TRBV7-8|NA
TGTGCCAGCAGTTTTGGCGGGGGCGAGACCCAGTACTTC
CASSFGGGETQYF
>TRBJ2-1|NA|TRBV20-1|once
TGCAGTGCTAGACTGGCTAATGAGCAGTTCTTC
CSARLANEQFF
>TRBJ2-2|NA|TRBV6-6|NA
TGTGCCAGCTCTCGGTTGACCCAAAGAGGGGAGCTGTTTTTT
CASSRLTQRGELFF
>TRBJ1-2|TRBD1|TRBV27|NA
TGTGCCAGCAGGACCGGGACAGGGATGGCGTATGGCTACACCTTC
CASRTGTGMAYGYTF